The 13 T cell receptor beta chains in this list originate from one sample, sequenced in a study of T cells in Graves' hyperthyroidism and ophthalmopathy. TCR beta CDR3 regions were amplified from RNA. HTBI primers were used for first-round RT-PCR of the TCR CDR3. TCRdb analysed the multiplex PCR reads with MiXCR anew, one entry per CDR3 protein. Of under 350,000 distinct CDR3 sequences listed, about 15% were seen once; the top ten hold roughly 50%. Sample: blood. The receptors shown here come from a woman aged 55-70 years with Graves' ophthalmopathy.

This clonotype was found a few times. V is TRBV7-2 and J is TRBJ1-1; D unclear. The CDR3 loop spans 14 amino acids. Germline V gene data show CDR1 as SGHTA and CDR2 as FQGNSA. Between the trimmed V and J ends, which lost 0 bases and 10 bases, there was a span of 15 bases. CDR3 sequence (DNA): TGTGCCAGCAGCTTAGCCGCGGGGTCTGGTGTAGCTTTCTTT. It codes for CASSLAAGSGVAFF.

The sample holds many counts of this clonotype. The CDR3 is CASSQTDREVETQYF. CDR3 DNA sequence: TGTGCCAGCAGCCAAACGGACAGGGAGGTGGAGACCCAGTACTTC. The rearrangement uses TRBV4-2 and TRBJ2-5; 8 nucleotides line up with TRBD1. This CDR3 contains 15 residues. The V and J ends lost 2 bases and 5 bases, in that order; junction bases with no gene match: 7. CDR1 is LGHNA, CDR2 YNFKEQ, per germline.

This clonotype was counted ten times or more. The rearrangement uses TRBV3-1 and TRBJ1-2; 9 nucleotides agree with TRBD1. CDR3 size: 16 residues. From germline, CDR1 is LGHDT and CDR2 YNNKEL (reference sequence). With V trimmed by 1 base and J by 3 bases, 6 bases remained unmatched. The CDR3 coding sequence is TGTGCCAGCAGCCAAGTAAGAACAGGGGGCGACTATGGCTACACCTTC. As protein: CASSQVRTGGDYGYTF. Based on the CDR3 plus reference TRBV3-1 and TRBJ1-2, the full variable domain is DTAVSQTPKYLVTQMGNDKSIKCEQNLGHDTMYWYKQDSKKFLKIMFSYNNKELIINETVPNRFSPKSPDKAHLNLHINSLELGDSAVYFCASSQVRTGGDYGYTFGSGTRLTVV.

This clonotype was seen at least ten times. This chain connects TRBV20-1 to TRBJ1-5; D is perhaps TRBD1 (5 bases). This CDR3 contains 17 residues. Germline CDR1 DFQATT, CDR2 SNEGSKA (reference sequence). V dropped 0 bases and J dropped 2 bases, with 17 bases sitting between them. The CDR3 DNA is TGCAGTGCTAGAGACTGGGGGGAGAGTATGGGCAATCAGCCCCAGCATTTT. This sequence encodes CSARDWGESMGNQPQHF.

This chain links TRBV7-8 with TRBJ1-5; unclear D gene. The CDR3 contains 13 residues. Germline lookup yields CDR1 SGHVS and CDR2 FQNEAQ. V was pared by 7 bases and J by 5 bases, with 12 bases between. In DNA form, the CDR3 reads TGTGCCAGCACGGGGAGTTTGTATCAGCCCCAGCATTTT. Translating gives CASTGSLYQPQHF.

This clonotype has a count of ten or more. The rearrangement joins TRBV24-1 to TRBJ2-1, with D unclear. This CDR3 has 16 amino acids. The V end lost 5 bases, the J end lost 0 bases, and 13 bases lay between the germline ends. Germline CDR1 and CDR2: KGHDR and SFDVKD. CDR3 sequence (DNA): TGTGCCACCAGTGTTGGGTGGGGAAGCTCCTACAATGAGCAGTTCTTC. It yields the protein CATSVGWGSSYNEQFF.

Details on this clonotype: Mismatch with germline at one junction end may stem from a read error. This chain connects TRBV5-8 to TRBJ1-1; maybe TRBD1 (6 bases). The CDR3 has 15 residues. The germline CDR1 and CDR2 sequences are SGHTS and YDEGEE. The CDR3 region is CASSPHRDKNTEAFF. The DNA of the CDR3 is TGCGCCAGCAGCCCGCACCGGGACAAAAACACTGAAGCTTTCTTT.

This clonotype has ten or more counts. This chain joins TRBV20-1 and TRBJ2-3; D might be TRBD2 (6 bases). Trimming left V 5 bases short and J 6 bases short, with 15 bases between. The CDR3 has 13 amino acids. Germline V gene lookup returns CDR1 DFQATT and CDR2 SNEGSKA (reference sequence). For the CDR3, the DNA is TGCAGTGCTCCCTCGACGGGGAGGGATACGCAGTATTTT. Encoded protein: CSAPSTGRDTQYF.

There are many counts of this clonotype. The V call is TRBV15, the J call TRBJ2-4; D uncertain. This CDR3 is built from 12 residues. The ends were cut back, 6 bases at V and 3 bases at J, with 6 bases in the middle. CDR1 LNHNV and CDR2 YYDKDF come from the germline V gene (reference sequence). CDR3 region: CATSPGKNIQYF. The CDR3 DNA follows: TGTGCCACCAGTCCGGGCAAAAACATTCAGTACTTC.

The chain has TRBV6-1 and TRBJ2-4; D may be TRBD1 (6 bases). The CDR3 has 12 amino acids. Per the germline V gene, CDR1 is MNHNS and CDR2 is SASEGT. V lost 7 bases to trimming and J lost 9 bases, with 13 bases between them. CDR3: CASTAGATIQYF. DNA for the CDR3: TGTGCCAGCACGGCAGGGGCGACCATTCAGTACTTC.

The chain carries TRBV6-2 or TRBV6-3 and TRBJ2-7; unclear D gene. The CDR3 contains 14 residues. CDR1 is MNHEY and CDR2 is SVGEGT in the germline V gene. V shed 5 bases and J shed 2 bases, with 13 bases lying between them. The CDR3, as DNA: TGTGCCAGCAGTCCCCGGACCAGGCCCTACGAGCAGTACTTC. Its translation: CASSPRTRPYEQYF.

This clonotype was observed many times. V usage is TRBV28 and J usage is TRBJ2-7; D is undetermined. Germline CDR1 is MDHEN and CDR2 is SYDVKM. This CDR3 has 17 residues. The germline V and J ends were trimmed by 6 bases and 4 bases, with 25 bases remaining between them. The CDR3 sequence is CASSTTIQGTRQYEQYF. In DNA, the CDR3 is TGTGCCAGCAGCACGACAATACAAGGCACCCGGCAATACGAGCAGTACTTC. Supplemented by reference TRBV28 and TRBJ2-7, the full variable domain reads DVKVTQSSRYLVKRTGEKVFLECVQDMDHENMFWYRQDPGLGLRLIYFSYDVKMKEKGDIPEGYSVSREKKERFSLILESASTNQTSMYLCASSTTIQGTRQYEQYFGPGTRLTVT.

The rearrangement links TRBV5-4 to TRBJ2-4; 8 nucleotides agree with TRBD2. The CDR3 has 16 residues. The germline CDR1 and CDR2 sequences are SGHNT and YYREEE (reference sequence). The ends lost 3 bases at V and 1 base at J; junction bases unmatched: 6. CDR3: CASSSGGGFAKNIQYF. CDR3 DNA sequence: TGTGCCAGCAGCTCCGGGGGGGGGTTTGCCAAAAACATTCAGTACTTC.